Described below is a single T cell receptor beta chain sequence and its context. Its antigen is not identified. This sample is drawn from a study of siplizumab effects on memory and regulatory T cells. Study conclusions and caveats: No naive or memory phenotype could be assigned to roughly 75-95% of proliferating clones.

CDR3 length: 13 residues. V dropped 5 bases and J dropped 2 bases, with 9 bases sitting between them. The germline V gene has CDR1 SGHRS and CDR2 YFSETQ. Approximately 100,000 TCR templates were assayed per sample. Sequencing used immunoSEQ multiplex PCR; TCRdb keeps in-frame clones, though not all of them. Found here are more than 95,000 clones, about 92% of them singletons; the top ten hold 0.25% to 0.35%. This sequence joins TRBV5-1 and TRBJ2-3; D unclear. The material sequenced was CD4+ T cells sorted from blood. This sequence was found in a human donor in good health. CDR3 nucleotide sequence: TGCGCCAGCAGGGACGCAGTCACAGATACGCAGTATTTT. Its translation: CASRDAVTDTQYF.